The entry below describes one TCR beta chain. The CDR3 spans 14 residues. Germline V CDR1 and CDR2: MGHRA, YSYEKL. Trimming took 2 bases from V and 6 from J, leaving 14 bases between them. Attachment of unique molecular identifiers was made to individual cDNA molecules. TCRdb ran MiXCR on the 5' RACE reads and lists one entry per CDR3 protein. Among some 70,000 distinct CDR3 sequences listed, roughly 10% were seen once. This entry belongs to a study of early T cells in non-severe SARS-CoV-2 infection. This TCR was sampled from an adult who was a healthcare worker with PCR-confirmed SARS-CoV-2 infection or an uninfected control (not recorded which). The sample consisted of whole blood. The chain carries TRBV4-1 and TRBJ2-7, with D tentatively TRBD1 or TRBD2 (5 bases each). CDR3 DNA sequence: TGCGCCAGCAGCCAACCCCTGGGACCTAGCGAGCAGTACTTC. It yields the protein CASSQPLGPSEQYF.